This is a list of T cell receptor beta chains from one sample in a study of blood T cell repertoires in COVID-19. This table comes from immunoSEQ multiplex PCR, and its TCRdb copy is limited to in-frame clones, with some not included. The data contain under 120,000 clones, approximately 84% of them singletons. Sequences were obtained from peripheral blood. Source of these receptors: a human donor in a cohort sampled during active COVID-19. CDR3s include the opening cysteine and the closing phenylalanine or tryptophan. Fields, in order: J gene, V gene, clone size, D gene, CDR3 protein, CDR3 DNA. The D gene is left open where the match is weak. Expanded clones get a size class; other rows say once, few or many, or leave the size out.

TRBJ2-2 | TRBV7-2 | few | - | CASSLRQGSGELFF | TGTGCCAGCAGCTTACGCCAGGGCTCCGGGGAGCTGTTTTTT
TRBJ2-5 | TRBV13 | - | TRBD1 | CASSLWGQGARETQYF | TGTGCCAGCAGCTTATGGGGTCAGGGGGCGAGAGAGACCCAGTACTTC
TRBJ1-4 | TRBV30 | - | - | CAWSVLRRGQEKLFF | TGTGCCTGGAGTGTACTTCGCCGCGGGCAAGAAAAACTGTTTTTT
TRBJ2-3 | TRBV18 | - | TRBD1 | CASSPGGTGSVDTQYF | TGTGCCAGCTCTCCCGGAGGGACAGGGAGTGTTGATACGCAGTATTTT
TRBJ2-3 | TRBV3-1/TRBV3-2 | - | - | CASSPAPPGTLQYF | TGTGCCAGCAGCCCTGCTCCGCCCGGGACTCTGCAGTATTTT
TRBJ2-1 | TRBV28 | - | - | CASSFLEGEQFF | TGTGCCAGCAGTTTCCTAGAAGGTGAGCAGTTCTTC
TRBJ1-1 | TRBV27 | - | TRBD1 | CASSLSTGGRRTFF | TGTGCCAGCAGTTTATCAACAGGGGGCAGGAGAACTTTCTTT
TRBJ2-1 | TRBV18 | - | TRBD1 | CASSPTGTAVGGEQFF | TGTGCCAGCTCCCCTACCGGGACAGCCGTCGGTGGTGAGCAGTTCTTC
TRBJ1-2 | TRBV10-3 | - | TRBD1 | CAIRAGTGGDGYTF | TGTGCCATCAGGGCCGGGACAGGGGGCGATGGCTACACCTTC
TRBJ1-1 | TRBV5-1 | - | TRBD1 | CASSPLQGGGATEAFF | TGCGCCAGCAGCCCCCTTCAGGGGGGTGGAGCCACTGAAGCTTTCTTT
TRBJ2-4 | TRBV4-3 | few | - | CASSQDRVGGKNIQYF | TGCGCCAGCAGCCAAGATAGGGTCGGGGGCAAAAACATTCAGTACTTC
TRBJ2-7 | TRBV28 | - | - | CASSPLGQAYEQYF | TGTGCCAGCAGTCCATTGGGACAAGCCTACGAGCAGTACTTC
TRBJ1-4 | TRBV5-1 | - | TRBD1 | CASSSPGQGNEKLFF | TGCGCCAGCAGCTCACCGGGACAGGGGAATGAAAAACTGTTTTTT
TRBJ2-2 | TRBV4-1 | - | TRBD2 | CASSQDLGSSGYTGELFF | TGCGCCAGCAGCCAAGATCTAGGGTCTAGCGGGTACACCGGGGAGCTGTTTTTT
TRBJ1-1 | TRBV28 | - | TRBD1 | CASTGQGWLDTEAFF | TGTGCCAGCACGGGACAGGGGTGGTTGGACACTGAAGCTTTCTTT
TRBJ2-1 | TRBV7-9 | - | TRBD2 | CASSLGLAEGEQFF | TGTGCCAGCAGCTTGGGACTAGCAGAGGGTGAGCAGTTCTTC
TRBJ2-2 | TRBV4-2 | - | TRBD1 | CASSQEEDRVAGELFF | TGTGCCAGCAGCCAAGAAGAGGACAGGGTAGCCGGGGAGCTGTTTTTT
TRBJ2-7 | TRBV11-1 | - | TRBD1 | CASSRVPGQGVAEQYF | TGTGCCAGCAGCCGAGTACCGGGACAGGGTGTGGCCGAGCAGTACTTC
TRBJ1-3 | TRBV5-1 | - | - | CASSLGRNPEGDTIYF | TGCGCCAGCAGCTTGGGCCGAAATCCGGAAGGGGACACCATATATTTT
TRBJ1-2 | TRBV15 | few | - | CATSRDNLNYGYTF | TGTGCCACCAGCAGGGACAATCTTAACTATGGCTACACCTTC
TRBJ2-1 | TRBV6-2/TRBV6-3 | - | TRBD2 | CASSYLYGREQFF | TGTGCCAGCAGTTACCTCTACGGGAGGGAGCAGTTCTTC
TRBJ2-3 | TRBV5-4 | - | TRBD2 | CASSSSGGTDTQYF | TGTGCCAGCAGCTCTAGCGGGGGCACAGATACGCAGTATTTT
TRBJ2-1 | TRBV7-3 | - | TRBD2 | CASSFPGGGDEQFF | TGTGCCAGCAGCTTCCCGGGAGGGGGGGATGAGCAGTTCTTC
TRBJ2-5 | TRBV4-1 | - | TRBD1 | CASSPRGQGETQYF | TGCGCCAGCAGCCCCCGGGGACAGGGGGAGACCCAGTACTTC
TRBJ1-5 | TRBV27 | once | TRBD1 | CASSPRGQNSNQPQHF | TGTGCCAGCAGTCCCCGGGGACAGAACAGCAATCAGCCCCAGCATTTT
TRBJ2-3 | TRBV9 | - | TRBD2 | CASSASGTVKPGNTQYF | TGTGCCAGCAGCGCCAGCGGGACCGTCAAACCGGGAAATACGCAGTATTTT
TRBJ2-2 | TRBV10-3 | - | - | CAISGLSDTGELFF | TGTGCCATCAGTGGTTTGTCGGACACCGGGGAGCTGTTTTTT
TRBJ1-1 | TRBV5-1 | - | - | CASSLSPGNTEAFF | TGCGCCAGCAGCTTGTCACCCGGGAACACTGAAGCTTTCTTT
TRBJ1-3 | TRBV9 | - | - | CASSGVTGNTIYF | TGTGCCAGCAGTGGAGTAACTGGAAACACCATATATTTT
TRBJ2-7 | TRBV27 | - | TRBD2 | CASSWGLAYEQYF | TGTGCCAGCAGTTGGGGACTAGCCTACGAGCAGTACTTC
TRBJ1-5 | TRBV5-6 | once | TRBD1 | CASSSSFGDRVNQPQHF | TGTGCCAGCAGCTCGTCCTTCGGAGACAGGGTCAACCAGCCCCAGCATTTT
TRBJ2-5 | TRBV28 | - | - | CASSLDKVRETQYF | TGTGCCAGCAGTTTAGACAAAGTAAGAGAGACCCAGTACTTC
TRBJ2-7 | TRBV7-2 | - | - | CASSQAYEQYF | TGTGCCAGCAGCCAAGCATACGAGCAGTACTTC
TRBJ1-2 | TRBV6-4 | few | - | CASSPQAGVNYGYTF | TGTGCCAGCAGTCCCCAGGCAGGGGTTAACTATGGCTACACCTTC
TRBJ2-3 | TRBV10-3 | - | TRBD2 | CAIMERGGPDTQYF | TGTGCCATCATGGAGCGGGGGGGCCCCGATACGCAGTATTTT
TRBJ2-3 | TRBV7-2 | - | TRBD2 | CASSLARASGGADTQYF | TGTGCCAGCAGCTTAGCCCGGGCTAGCGGGGGGGCAGATACGCAGTATTTT
TRBJ2-7 | TRBV2 | - | TRBD1 | CASRQGAQLLEQYF | TGTGCCAGTAGACAGGGGGCGCAGTTGCTCGAGCAGTACTTC
TRBJ2-7 | TRBV27 | - | TRBD1 | CATARQGGYEQYF | TGTGCCACCGCGAGACAGGGCGGGTACGAGCAGTACTTC
TRBJ2-1 | TRBV7-2 | - | - | CASSPKDSYNEQFF | TGTGCCAGCAGCCCGAAGGACAGCTACAATGAGCAGTTCTTC
TRBJ2-1 | TRBV7-9 | - | TRBD1 | CASSPGQGKAYNEQFF | TGTGCCAGCAGCCCGGGACAGGGGAAGGCCTACAATGAGCAGTTCTTC
TRBJ2-2 | TRBV10-3 | - | - | CAISAASGTGELFF | TGTGCCATCAGCGCGGCGAGTGGGACCGGGGAGCTGTTTTTT
TRBJ2-5 | TRBV9 | - | TRBD1 | CASSVRGGVETQYF | TGTGCCAGCAGCGTAAGAGGGGGCGTAGAGACCCAGTACTTC